This T cell receptor beta chain emerged from a study of blood T cell repertoires in COVID-19. The age range of participants was about 18 to 89 years, with residence in under 30 US areas. Participant-reported clinical history was the basis for cohort assignment. Recovered status applied to Cohort 3 donors who had two consecutive negative PCRs. It also applied to those with clearance or with symptom resolution. Data came from immunoSEQ multiplex PCR; TCRdb stores just in-frame clones and leaves some out. This sample yields under 500,000 clones, of which 80% to 90% are seen a single time; roughly 1.1% belongs to the top ten. The CDR3 covers 14 residues. CDR1 is KGHDR and CDR2 is SFDVKD in the germline V gene. The junction had 8 bases not matched to a gene; V was cut back by 4 bases and J by 8 bases.

The J gene is TRBJ1-2, the V gene TRBV24-1, with 8 bases aligning to TRBD1. The sequenced material came from PBMCs or T cells enriched from blood (not recorded which). This sequence was found in a man under 40 who had recovered from COVID-19. CDR3 in amino acids: CATSEGDRTRGYTF. The CDR3 bases are TGTGCCACCAGTGAAGGGGACAGGACTCGGGGCTACACCTTC.